A single sample is the source of the 29 T cell receptor beta chains below, sequenced in a study of T cell changes during pregnancy in multiple sclerosis. TCRdb keeps only in-frame clones here, not all; method: immunoSEQ multiplex PCR. The sample has about 87,000 clones, about 93% seen once; the top ten hold 1.2% to 1.5%. The specimen comprised peripheral blood, sampled in the third trimester of pregnancy. The receptors derive from a female donor in good health, enrolled as a control in a pregnancy study.

V gene TRBV30 combines with J gene TRBJ2-5; tentatively, D is TRBD2 (6 bases). This CDR3 region has 13 residues. Looked up from germline, CDR1 is GTSNPN and CDR2 is SVGIG (reference sequence). Trimming left V 2 bases short and J 5 bases short, with 12 bases between. The CDR3 reads CAWSRGRGETQYF. DNA for the CDR3: TGTGCCTGGAGTCGAGGCCGGGGGGAGACCCAGTACTTC.

V and J are TRBV4-1 and TRBJ2-2; the D is unclear. Trimming stripped 0 bases from V and 6 bases from J, with 11 bases between. Germline CDR1 and CDR2: MGHRA and YSYEKL. This CDR3 has 15 residues. The CDR3 protein is CASSQDPLAAGELFF. In nucleotides, the CDR3 is TGCGCCAGCAGCCAAGACCCGCTCGCGGCCGGGGAGCTGTTTTTT.

V usage is TRBV5-1 and J usage is TRBJ2-5; 13 bases agree with TRBD2. The CDR3 totals 17 residues. Germline CDR1 is SGHRS and CDR2 is YFSETQ. V shed 0 bases, J shed 2 bases, and the junction held 4 bases outside the gene matches. The CDR3 sequence is CASSLAGTSGAQETQYF. As DNA, the CDR3 is TGCGCCAGCAGCTTGGCCGGGACTAGCGGGGCTCAAGAGACCCAGTACTTC.

V gene TRBV5-4 combines with J gene TRBJ2-7; 8 nucleotides match TRBD2. This CDR3 comprises 13 residues. Per the germline V gene, CDR1 is SGHNT and CDR2 is YYREEE (reference sequence). J lost 5 bases, V lost 4 bases, and 5 bases had no gene match. The CDR3 region has the DNA TGTGCCAGCAGCAGCGGGAGATGGGACGAGCAGTACTTC. It specifies CASSSGRWDEQYF.

The rearrangement joins TRBV27 to TRBJ2-7; D may be TRBD1 (6 bases). The CDR3 contains 15 residues. V gave up 2 bases and J gave up 0 bases, with 11 bases separating them. CDR1 and CDR2 (germline): MNHEY, SMNVEV (reference sequence). Here the CDR3 DNA reads TGTGCCAGCAGTTTAGGAAGGGGGTTCTCCTACGAGCAGTACTTC. Encoded protein: CASSLGRGFSYEQYF.

This clone was detected a few times. This chain uses TRBV12-5 with TRBJ2-7, with D maybe TRBD1 (6 bases). Germline assignment: CDR1 LGHNT and CDR2 FRNRAP. The CDR3 totals 14 residues. DNA for the CDR3: TGTGCCCCTCGGACAGAGCCAAACTCCTACGAGCAGTACTTC. Protein product: CAPRTEPNSYEQYF.

This clone occurred once. This sequence joins TRBV2 and TRBJ1-2; D unclear. Per germline, CDR1 SNHLY and CDR2 FYNNEI. V lost 8 bases and J lost 8, with 12 bases in between. There are 11 residues in the CDR3. CDR3 DNA: TGTGCCAGCCGGGTGGCAAAAGGCTACACCTTC. Encoded protein: CASRVAKGYTF.

The chain has TRBV5-4 and TRBJ2-5; D is possibly TRBD1 (6 bases). V gave up 2 bases and J gave up 4 bases, with 15 bases separating them. The CDR3 sequence is 15 residues long. In germline, CDR1 is SGHNT, CDR2 YYREEE (reference sequence). As DNA, the CDR3 is TGTGCCAGCAGCTTTTCAGGGGCAACTGCAGAGACCCAGTACTTC. Translating gives CASSFSGATAETQYF.

The gene calls are TRBV2 and TRBJ2-3, with 9 bases identical to TRBD1. The CDR3 is 15 residues long. Germline V lookup: CDR1 SNHLY, CDR2 FYNNEI. V lost 6 bases to trimming and J lost 4 bases; unmatched junction nucleotides: 8. The CDR3 DNA sequence: TGTGCCAGCAGGGTTTGGGACAGGGCGGCAGATACGCAGTATTTT. Translated, it gives CASRVWDRAADTQYF. Full variable domain (rest looked up from reference TRBV2 and TRBJ2-3): EPEVTQTPSHQVTQMGQEVILRCVPISNHLYFYWYRQILGQKVEFLVSFYNNEISEKSEIFDDQFSVERPDGSNFTLKIRSTKLEDSAMYFCASRVWDRAADTQYFGPGTRLTVL.

The rearrangement joins TRBV6-6 to TRBJ2-7, with 9 bases that match TRBD1. The length of the CDR3 is 13 residues. Germline V gene data show CDR1 as MNHNY and CDR2 as SVGAGI (reference sequence). With V trimmed by 7 bases and J by 5 bases, 6 bases remained unmatched. The CDR3 sequence is CASNGQGFHEQYF. The CDR3, as DNA: TGTGCCAGCAACGGACAGGGGTTCCACGAGCAGTACTTC.

The chain has TRBV5-4 and TRBJ2-7, with 7 bases matching TRBD2. V gave up 6 bases and J gave up 3 bases; unmatched junction bases: 9. This CDR3 contains 14 residues. Germline assignment: CDR1 SGHNT and CDR2 YYREEE (reference sequence). In DNA form, the CDR3 reads TGTGCCAGCAATGCAATGGGGGGGGTCTACGAGCAGTACTTC. Its translation is CASNAMGGVYEQYF.

About this clone: Since no conserved phenylalanine or tryptophan closes the CDR3, a read error is the likely cause. The DNA is left out, because the CDR3 cannot be placed on it with certainty; the CDR3 is given as TCRdb lists it. The chain couples TRBV20-1 to TRBJ2-7; the DNA was not compared with TRBD1, the D call given in the table. The CDR3 is 11 amino acids long, termini counted. Germline assignment: CDR1 DFQATT and CDR2 SNEGSKA (reference sequence). The CDR3 reads CSARDLDRVRL.

This sequence joins TRBV7-9 and TRBJ1-1; D gene uncertain. The CDR3 has 16 amino acids. V lost 2 bases, J lost 1 base, and 14 bases lay in between. Germline V gene lookup returns CDR1 SEHNR and CDR2 FQNEAQ (reference sequence). The CDR3, as DNA: TGTGCCAGCAGCTTAAATTCGTTGTTACAGAACACTGAAGCTTTCTTT. This codes for CASSLNSLLQNTEAFF. The full variable domain, with the rest looked up from reference TRBV7-9 and TRBJ1-1, is DTGVSQNPRHKITKRGQNVTFRCDPISEHNRLYWYRQTLGQGPEFLTYFQNEAQLEKSRLLSDRFSAERPKGSFSTLEIQRTEQGDSAMYLCASSLNSLLQNTEAFFGQGTRLTVV.

The chain joins TRBV10-3 to TRBJ2-5; tentatively, D is TRBD1 (6 bases). The germline V gene encodes CDR1 ENHRY and CDR2 SYGVKD. V lost 4 bases and J lost 4, with 10 bases in between. This CDR3 region has 13 residues. CDR3 in DNA: TGTGCCATCAGTGCCAGGGGTGGAGAGACCCAGTACTTC. Translating gives CAISARGGETQYF.

This sequence joins TRBV6-1 and TRBJ1-4; 10 nucleotides agree with TRBD1. This CDR3 spans 15 amino acids. Looked up from germline, CDR1 is MNHNS and CDR2 is SASEGT. The V gene end was trimmed by 6 bases and the J gene end by 6 bases; junction bases not matched to a gene: 7. CDR3 sequence: CASRDPGTGDEKLFF. DNA of the CDR3: TGTGCCAGCAGGGACCCCGGGACAGGGGATGAAAAACTGTTTTTT.

The CDR3 loop is CASSSSGLQYEQYF. In DNA, the CDR3 is TGTGCCAGCAGTTCGTCGGGACTCCAATACGAGCAGTACTTC. The chain uses TRBV28 and TRBJ2-7, with D tentatively TRBD2 (6 bases). V lost 4 bases to trimming and J lost 4 bases, with 14 bases between them. The CDR3 spans 14 residues. CDR1 is MDHEN, CDR2 SYDVKM, per germline.

This chain connects TRBV23-1 to TRBJ2-3, with 7 bases identical to TRBD1. TRBV23-1 is designated an ORF whose function remains uncertain. Trimming at V came to 7 bases and at J to 4 bases, leaving 2 bases not matched to a gene. The CDR3 runs to 12 residues. The CDR3 DNA reads TGCGCCAGCAAGGGGGCCCCAGATACGCAGTATTTT. As protein: CASKGAPDTQYF.

This clone was observed once. The chain has TRBV5-1 and TRBJ1-4, with 7 nucleotides matching TRBD1. There are 16 residues in the CDR3. V trimming: 5 bases; J trimming: 4 bases; junction bases outside the gene matches: 11. CDR1 and CDR2 from the germline V gene are SGHRS and YFSETQ. DNA of the CDR3: TGCGCCAGCAGACTCCTCCCAAACAGGGGTAATGAAAAACTGTTTTTT. Translation: CASRLLPNRGNEKLFF.

The chain carries TRBV18 and TRBJ2-2; no reliable D call. The germline gives CDR1 KGHSH, CDR2 LQKENI. Trimming stripped 2 bases from V and 6 bases from J, with 7 bases between. The CDR3 consists of 13 residues. CDR3: CASSPFSSGELFF. CDR3 nucleotide sequence: TGTGCCAGCTCACCATTTTCATCCGGGGAGCTGTTTTTT.

This rearrangement joins TRBV4-1 to TRBJ1-5; 8 bases map to TRBD1. CDR3 size: 15 residues. Trimming removed 0 bases from V and 5 bases from J; junction bases left unmatched: 3. CDR1 and CDR2 from the germline V gene are MGHRA and YSYEKL. CDR3 in amino acids: CASSQEDRGDQPQHF. The CDR3 DNA follows: TGCGCCAGCAGCCAAGAAGACAGGGGAGATCAGCCCCAGCATTTT.

The chain links TRBV6-5 to TRBJ1-1; D not resolved. Per germline, CDR1 MNHEY and CDR2 SVGAGI. V was trimmed by 0 bases and J by 1 base, leaving 9 bases between them. This CDR3 region has 15 residues. CDR3 in DNA: TGTGCCAGCAGTTACTCGATATTGGCGAACACTGAAGCTTTCTTT. Protein: CASSYSILANTEAFF.

This chain links TRBV5-8 with TRBJ1-1, with 7 bases lining up with TRBD1. Trimming at V came to 5 bases and at J to 3 bases, leaving 13 bases not matched to a gene. Germline V gives CDR1 SGHTS, CDR2 YDEGEE. This CDR3 has 16 amino acids. CDR3 sequence (DNA): TGTGCCAGCAGGAGGAGCGGCCCCAGGGGGGACACTGAAGCTTTCTTT. Its translation: CASRRSGPRGDTEAFF.

The CDR3 reads CASSPGNTQYF. Written as DNA, the CDR3 is TGTGCCAGCAGCCCAGGGAATACGCAGTATTTT. This chain links TRBV6-6 with TRBJ2-3, with a tentative D call TRBD1 (5 bases). Trimming cost V 6 bases and J 7 bases, with 8 bases left between them. Germline V gives CDR1 MNHNY, CDR2 SVGAGI (reference sequence). This CDR3 has 11 residues.

The rearrangement joins TRBV5-1 to TRBJ2-1, with a tentative D call TRBD1 (6 bases). The CDR3 loop spans 15 amino acids. Trimming shortened V by 1 base and J by 0 bases, and 8 bases separated the two germline ends. CDR1 SGHRS and CDR2 YFSETQ come from the germline V gene. The CDR3 is CASSLTGSSYNEQFF. CDR3 bases: TGCGCCAGCAGCTTGACAGGGAGCTCCTACAATGAGCAGTTCTTC.

The genes are TRBV1 and TRBJ2-5; the table assigns TRBD2, which was not confirmed against the DNA. TRBV1 is listed as a pseudogene. The CDR3 is made up of 16 amino acids. The CDR3 sequence is CTSSHLAGEVAETQYF. The CDR3 nucleotides read TGCACCAGCAGCCACCTAGCGGGGGAGGTAGCGGAGACCCAGTACTTC.

The chain carries TRBV2 and TRBJ1-1; possible D gene TRBD1, 6 bases. CDR3 length equals 13 residues. CDR1 SNHLY and CDR2 FYNNEI come from the germline V gene. V lost 8 bases to trimming and J lost 6 bases, with 16 bases between them. CDR3 sequence reads: CASQTGLGAEAFF. CDR3 DNA sequence: TGTGCCAGCCAGACAGGCCTTGGCGCTGAAGCTTTCTTT.

The chain combines TRBV29-1 with TRBJ2-5; 11 bases map to TRBD2. The ends lost 4 bases at V and 2 bases at J; junction bases unmatched: 3. Germline CDR1 is SQVTM and CDR2 is ANQGSEA. This CDR3 comprises 14 residues. The CDR3 DNA reads TGCAGCGTTGGGCTAGCGGGAGGTCAAGAGACCCAGTACTTC. It translates to CSVGLAGGQETQYF.

This rearrangement joins TRBV15 to TRBJ2-5; the match to TRBD1 covers 7 bases. With V trimmed by 3 bases and J by 3 bases, 1 base remained unmatched. CDR1 and CDR2 (germline): LNHNV, YYDKDF (reference sequence). The CDR3 has 13 amino acids. The CDR3 region is CATSSGQEETQYF. The CDR3 DNA reads as TGTGCCACCAGCAGTGGACAGGAAGAGACCCAGTACTTC.

This chain links TRBV2 with TRBJ2-2, with TRBD2 matching 8 bases. The germline V gene has CDR1 SNHLY and CDR2 FYNNEI. The junction had 5 bases not matched to a gene; V was cut back by 7 bases and J by 4 bases. The CDR3 totals 14 residues. The DNA of the CDR3 is TGTGCCAGCACCGGGACTAGGGGCACCGGGGAGCTGTTTTTT. Its protein is CASTGTRGTGELFF.